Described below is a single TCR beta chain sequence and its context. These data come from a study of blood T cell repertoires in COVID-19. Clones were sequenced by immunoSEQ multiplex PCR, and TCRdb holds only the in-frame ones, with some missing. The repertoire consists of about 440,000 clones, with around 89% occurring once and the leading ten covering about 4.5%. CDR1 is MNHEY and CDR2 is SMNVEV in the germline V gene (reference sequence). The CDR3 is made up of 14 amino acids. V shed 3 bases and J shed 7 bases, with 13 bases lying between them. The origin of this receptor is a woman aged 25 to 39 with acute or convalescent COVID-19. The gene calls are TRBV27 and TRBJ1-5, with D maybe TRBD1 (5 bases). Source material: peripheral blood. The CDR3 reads CASSFQGIGQPQHF. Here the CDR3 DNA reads TGTGCCAGCAGTTTCCAGGGAATTGGACAGCCCCAGCATTTT.